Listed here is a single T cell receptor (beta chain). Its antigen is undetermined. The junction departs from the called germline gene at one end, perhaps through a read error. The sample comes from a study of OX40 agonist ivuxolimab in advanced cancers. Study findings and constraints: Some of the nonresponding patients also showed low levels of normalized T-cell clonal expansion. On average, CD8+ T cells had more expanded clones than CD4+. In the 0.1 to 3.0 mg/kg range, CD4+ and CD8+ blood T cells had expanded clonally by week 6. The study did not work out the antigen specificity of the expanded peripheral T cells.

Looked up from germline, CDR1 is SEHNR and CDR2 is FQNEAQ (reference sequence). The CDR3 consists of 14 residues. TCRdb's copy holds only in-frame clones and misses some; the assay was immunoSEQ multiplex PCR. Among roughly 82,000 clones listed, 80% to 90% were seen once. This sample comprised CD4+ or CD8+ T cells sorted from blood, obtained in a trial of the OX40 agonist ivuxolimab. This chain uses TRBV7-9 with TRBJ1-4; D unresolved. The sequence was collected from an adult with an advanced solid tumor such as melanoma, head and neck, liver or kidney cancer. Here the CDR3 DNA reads TGTGCCGGCAGCCTACAGTCCTCTAAGGAAAAACTGTTTTTT. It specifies CAGSLQSSKEKLFF. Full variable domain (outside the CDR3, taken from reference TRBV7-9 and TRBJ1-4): DTGVSQNPRHKITKRGQNVTFRCDPISEHNRLYWYRQTLGQGPEFLTYFQNEAQLEKSRLLSDRFSAERPKGSFSTLEIQRTEQGDSAMYLCAGSLQSSKEKLFFGSGTQLSVL.